These 9 T cell receptor beta chains were sequenced from one sample in a study of blood T cell repertoires in COVID-19. Clones were sequenced by immunoSEQ multiplex PCR, and TCRdb holds only the in-frame ones, with some missing. The table includes 150,000 to 200,000 clones, 65% to 85% detected once. Sequenced material: peripheral blood. These TCRs come from a woman in her 30s with acute or convalescent COVID-19.

The chain carries TRBV7-9 and TRBJ1-5, with a tentative D call TRBD1 (5 bases). V gave up 1 base and J gave up 4 bases, with 8 bases separating them. This CDR3 has 14 residues. The germline gives CDR1 SEHNR, CDR2 FQNEAQ (reference sequence). CDR3: CASSLGRENQPQHF. CDR3 DNA: TGTGCCAGCAGCTTAGGCAGGGAAAATCAGCCCCAGCATTTT.

The CDR3 here is CAISESRQIPGDTQYF. DNA of the CDR3: TGTGCCATCAGTGAGTCGAGGCAGATACCGGGGGATACGCAGTATTTT. V usage is TRBV10-3 and J usage is TRBJ2-3; tentatively, D is TRBD2 (5 bases). CDR3 length: 16 residues. CDR1 is ENHRY, CDR2 SYGVKD, per germline. The V end lost 0 bases, the J end lost 6 bases, and 16 bases lay between the germline ends.

The chain carries TRBV28 and TRBJ1-2; 8 bases align to TRBD1. J lost 4 bases, V lost 5 bases, and 9 bases had no gene match. The germline V gene has CDR1 MDHEN and CDR2 SYDVKM. The length of the CDR3 is 15 residues. The CDR3 nucleotides are TGTGCCAGCAGTACCCTGACAGGGGCAGTCTATGGCTACACCTTC. Its translation is CASSTLTGAVYGYTF.

The CDR3 loop reads CASSLVDSGEYEQYF. The DNA for the CDR3 is TGTGCCAGCAGCTTAGTGGACAGTGGTGAATACGAGCAGTACTTC. The chain has TRBV7-9 and TRBJ2-7, with D possibly matching TRBD1 (6 bases). The CDR3 extends over 15 amino acids. Trimming left V 1 base short and J 4 bases short, with 14 bases between. CDR1 SEHNR and CDR2 FQNEAQ come from the germline V gene (reference sequence).

In DNA, the CDR3 is TGTGCCAGCAGCCCCTCGGAGGGGACTTCTGAAGCTTTCTTT. Translation: CASSPSEGTSEAFF. The genes are TRBV5-5 and TRBJ1-1; a possible D gene is TRBD1 (5 bases). Germline V CDR1 and CDR2: SGHKS, YYEKEE (reference sequence). V shed 4 bases and J shed 6 bases, with 16 bases lying between them. This CDR3 has 14 amino acids.

The gene calls are TRBV28 and TRBJ2-4; a weak D match, TRBD1 (6 bases). V gave up 7 bases and J gave up 0 bases, with 10 bases separating them. The CDR3 consists of 14 residues. Germline CDR1 is MDHEN and CDR2 is SYDVKM. This CDR3 reads CASNRALAKNIQYF. The CDR3 DNA reads as TGTGCCAGCAACAGGGCCCTAGCCAAAAACATTCAGTACTTC.

The chain links TRBV24-1 to TRBJ2-1, with 8 nucleotides matching TRBD2. CDR3 length: 15 residues. Losses at the gene ends were 2 bases for V and 6 bases for J; bases not matched to a gene: 5. Germline CDR1 reads KGHDR; CDR2 reads SFDVKD. CDR3 loop: CATSDSAGAGNEQFF. The CDR3 DNA sequence: TGTGCCACCAGTGATTCAGCGGGAGCCGGCAATGAGCAGTTCTTC.

This clone turned up a few times. The V and J genes are TRBV7-2 and TRBJ1-1, with unresolved D. Trimming took off 5 bases at V and 6 bases at J, with 19 bases between the two ends. CDR3 length: 15 residues. The V gene's germline CDR1 is SGHTA and CDR2 FQGNSA. The CDR3 loop reads CASSQSRVGSAEAFF. CDR3 DNA: TGTGCCAGCAGCCAATCACGGGTCGGGAGTGCTGAAGCTTTCTTT.

The V and J genes are TRBV18 and TRBJ2-5; 10 nucleotides agree with TRBD1. Germline V CDR1 and CDR2: KGHSH, LQKENI. With 4 bases clipped from V and 2 bases from J, the junction kept 1 base outside the gene matches. The CDR3 contains 14 residues. The CDR3 bases are TGTGCCAGCTCACGGGGACAGGGGCAAGAGACCCAGTACTTC. It encodes CASSRGQGQETQYF.